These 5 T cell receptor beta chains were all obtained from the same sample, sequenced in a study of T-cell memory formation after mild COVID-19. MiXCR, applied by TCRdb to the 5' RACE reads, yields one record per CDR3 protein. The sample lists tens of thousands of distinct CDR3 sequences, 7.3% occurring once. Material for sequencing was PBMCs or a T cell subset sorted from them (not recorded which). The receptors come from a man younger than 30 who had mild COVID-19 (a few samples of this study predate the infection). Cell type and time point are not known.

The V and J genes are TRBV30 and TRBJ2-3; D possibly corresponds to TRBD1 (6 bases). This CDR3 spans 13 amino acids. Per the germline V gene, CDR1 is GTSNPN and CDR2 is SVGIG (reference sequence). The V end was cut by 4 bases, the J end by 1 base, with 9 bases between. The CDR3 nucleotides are TGTGCCTGGAAGTGGACAGGCACAGATACGCAGTATTTT. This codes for CAWKWTGTDTQYF. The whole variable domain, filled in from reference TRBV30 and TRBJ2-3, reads SQTIHQWPATLVQPVGSPLSLECTVEGTSNPNLYWYRQAAGRGLQLLFYSVGIGQISSEVPQNLSASRPQDRQFILSSKKLLLSDSGFYLCAWKWTGTDTQYFGPGTRLTVL.

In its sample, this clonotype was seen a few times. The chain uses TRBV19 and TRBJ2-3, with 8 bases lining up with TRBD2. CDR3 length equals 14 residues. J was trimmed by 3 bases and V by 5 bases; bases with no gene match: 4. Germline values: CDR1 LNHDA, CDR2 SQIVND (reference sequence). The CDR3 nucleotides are TGTGCCAGTAGTGGGGCTAGCGGGACAGATACGCAGTATTTT. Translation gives CASSGASGTDTQYF.

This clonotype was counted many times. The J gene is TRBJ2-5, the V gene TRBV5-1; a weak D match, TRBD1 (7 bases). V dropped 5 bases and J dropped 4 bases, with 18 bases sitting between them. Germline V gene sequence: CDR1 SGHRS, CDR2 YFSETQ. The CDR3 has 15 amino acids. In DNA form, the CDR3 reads TGCGCCAGCAGAGACCAGGGGGGCTCGGGAGAGACCCAGTACTTC. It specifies CASRDQGGSGETQYF.

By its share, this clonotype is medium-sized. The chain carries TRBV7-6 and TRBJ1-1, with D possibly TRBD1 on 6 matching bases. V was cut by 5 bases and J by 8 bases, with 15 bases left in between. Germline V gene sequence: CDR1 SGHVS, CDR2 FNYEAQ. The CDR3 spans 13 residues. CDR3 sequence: CASSVQTGTEAFF. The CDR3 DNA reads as TGTGCCAGCAGCGTACAAACAGGGACCGAAGCTTTCTTT.

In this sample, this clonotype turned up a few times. The CDR3 region is CASSQVGSRSPFTSTDTQYF. CDR3 nucleotides: TGTGCCAGCAGCCAAGTCGGTTCCAGGAGCCCGTTTACTAGCACAGATACGCAGTATTTT. This sequence joins TRBV14 and TRBJ2-3; D not resolved. The V and J ends lost 1 base and 0 bases respectively, with 23 bases between them. Germline CDR1 and CDR2: SGHDN and FVKESK. The CDR3 loop spans 20 amino acids.